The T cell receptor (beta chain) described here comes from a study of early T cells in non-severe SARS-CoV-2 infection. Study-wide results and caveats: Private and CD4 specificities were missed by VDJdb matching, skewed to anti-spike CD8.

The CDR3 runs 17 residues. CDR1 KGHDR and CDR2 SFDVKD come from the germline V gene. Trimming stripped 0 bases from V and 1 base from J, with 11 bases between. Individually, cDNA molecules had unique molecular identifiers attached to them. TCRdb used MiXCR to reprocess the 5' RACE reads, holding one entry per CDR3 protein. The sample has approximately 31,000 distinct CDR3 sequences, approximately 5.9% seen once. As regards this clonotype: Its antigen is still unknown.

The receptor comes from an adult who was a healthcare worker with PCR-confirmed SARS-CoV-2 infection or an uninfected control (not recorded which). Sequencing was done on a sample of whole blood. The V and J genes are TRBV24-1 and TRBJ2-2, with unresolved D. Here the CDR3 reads CATSDLSLPGNTGELFF. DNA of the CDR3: TGTGCCACCAGTGATTTGAGTCTCCCGGGGAACACCGGGGAGCTGTTTTTT.